These 25 T cell receptor beta chains came from one sample sequenced in a study of response to subunit inactivated influenza vaccine. TCRdb passed the RT-PCR reads through MiXCR, listing each CDR3 protein once. The sample carries some 850,000 distinct CDR3 sequences, around a sixth recorded once. This specimen was PBMCs from blood, taken 5 days after vaccination. The receptors originated from a man in his fifties who received an inactivated influenza vaccine.

This clonotype has more than one count but fewer than ten. CDR3 residues: CSAQREGPDTQYF. The CDR3 DNA follows: TGCAGTGCACAGCGGGAGGGCCCAGATACGCAGTATTTT. The rearrangement links TRBV20-1 to TRBJ2-3, with 10 bases that match TRBD2. J gave up 4 bases and V 6 bases, and 4 bases lay outside the gene matches. From germline, CDR1 is DFQATT and CDR2 SNEGSKA (reference sequence). The CDR3 extends over 13 amino acids.

The table lists this clonotype with a few counts. The chain combines TRBV20-1 with TRBJ2-4; no clear D. With 7 bases removed from V and 6 bases from J, the gap between germline ends came to 10 bases. Germline-derived CDR1 and CDR2 are DFQATT and SNEGSKA (reference sequence). This CDR3 comprises 11 residues. In nucleotides, the CDR3 is TGCAGTGGGTGGATTGCAAACATTCAGTACTTC. Amino acids: CSGWIANIQYF.

This clonotype has more than one count but fewer than ten. V is TRBV12-3 or TRBV12-4 and J is TRBJ2-3; D gene uncertain. With 8 bases removed from V and 4 bases from J, the gap between germline ends came to 7 bases. This CDR3 is built from 11 residues. In DNA form, the CDR3 reads TGTGCCAGCGGAGCAGCAGATACGCAGTATTTT. This encodes CASGAADTQYF.

The chain links TRBV4-3 to TRBJ2-3; D unresolved. V lost 0 bases and J 2 bases, leaving 12 bases between the germline ends. This CDR3 spans 16 amino acids. The germline V gene has CDR1 LGHNA and CDR2 YSLEER. CDR3 sequence (DNA): TGCGCCAGCAGCCAAGACTTCGGCGTAACCACAGATACGCAGTATTTT. It translates to CASSQDFGVTTDTQYF.

This clonotype has ten or more counts. The J gene is TRBJ2-1, the V gene TRBV6-2 or TRBV6-3; TRBD2 matches 7 bases. Germline V gene sequence: CDR1 MNHEY, CDR2 SVGEGT. CDR3 size: 14 residues. The V gene end was trimmed by 5 bases and the J gene end by 8 bases; junction bases not matched to a gene: 9. The CDR3 is CASSGWGGPDEQFF. CDR3 in DNA: TGTGCCAGCAGTGGGTGGGGAGGGCCCGATGAGCAGTTCTTC.

This clonotype appeared a few times. This chain joins TRBV2 and TRBJ2-5; 7 bases are a match to TRBD1. The junction had 14 bases not matched to a gene; V was cut back by 5 bases and J by 5 bases. The CDR3 contains 16 residues. Germline CDR1 reads SNHLY; CDR2 reads FYNNEI. This CDR3 is CASSTNPGQHRETQYF. The CDR3 DNA reads TGTGCCAGCAGTACCAATCCGGGACAGCATCGGGAGACCCAGTACTTC. The full variable domain, completed using reference TRBV2 and TRBJ2-5, is EPEVTQTPSHQVTQMGQEVILRCVPISNHLYFYWYRQILGQKVEFLVSFYNNEISEKSEIFDDQFSVERPDGSNFTLKIRSTKLEDSAMYFCASSTNPGQHRETQYFGPGTRLLVL.

This clonotype has a handful of counts. The chain links TRBV5-1 to TRBJ2-7; D is perhaps TRBD1 (5 bases). The CDR3 consists of 15 residues. Trimming removed 0 bases at V and 5 bases at J, with 15 bases between. Germline V gene data show CDR1 as SGHRS and CDR2 as YFSETQ. This CDR3 reads CASSLAGQGNNEQYF. The CDR3 DNA sequence: TGCGCCAGCAGCTTGGCCGGCCAGGGTAACAACGAGCAGTACTTC.

This chain connects TRBV30 to TRBJ2-2; 7 bases are a match to TRBD2. J lost 2 bases, V lost 3 bases, and 3 bases had no gene match. This CDR3 region has 14 residues. CDR1 is GTSNPN and CDR2 is SVGIG in the germline V gene (reference sequence). The CDR3 coding sequence is TGTGCCTGGAGGGAGGGACTAAACACCGGGGAGCTGTTTTTT. Translation: CAWREGLNTGELFF.

This clonotype was seen only a few times. This chain connects TRBV20-1 to TRBJ1-5; 8 positions match TRBD1. CDR3 length: 14 amino acids. V was pared by 6 bases and J by 4 bases, with 8 bases of the junction left unmatched. The germline gives CDR1 DFQATT, CDR2 SNEGSKA (reference sequence). The DNA for the CDR3 is TGCAGTGCCCCGGACAGGGCTGTAAATCAGCCCCAGCATTTT. It specifies CSAPDRAVNQPQHF.

Many counts were recorded for this clonotype. The chain has TRBV7-2 and TRBJ2-3, with D hard to call. Trimming removed 3 bases from V and 1 base from J, with 11 bases in between. CDR3 length equals 15 residues. CDR1 SGHTA and CDR2 FQGNSA come from the germline V gene. CDR3 sequence: CASSLVSQGTDTQYF. For the CDR3, the DNA is TGTGCCAGCAGCTTGGTGTCCCAGGGCACAGATACGCAGTATTTT.

V usage is TRBV18 and J usage is TRBJ2-4; D may be TRBD2 (6 bases). Trimming removed 3 bases at V and 2 bases at J, with 8 bases between. The CDR3 is 14 amino acids. Germline CDR1 reads KGHSH; CDR2 reads LQKENI. The CDR3 loop is CASSPGGSKNIQYF. The CDR3 bases are TGTGCCAGCTCACCGGGGGGATCCAAAAACATTCAGTACTTC.

The table lists this clonotype with a few counts. The rearrangement links TRBV5-6 to TRBJ1-1; 8 bases line up with TRBD1. V trimming: 5 bases; J trimming: 0 bases; junction bases outside the gene matches: 9. Germline lookup yields CDR1 SGHDT and CDR2 YYEEEE. The CDR3 has 16 residues. The CDR3 DNA is TGTGCCAGCAGTTCCGGGACAGGAGGGATGAACACTGAAGCTTTCTTT. Its translation: CASSSGTGGMNTEAFF.

This clonotype showed up just a few times. The chain is built from TRBV28 and TRBJ2-1; TRBD2 is a possible D gene (6 bases). Germline lookup yields CDR1 MDHEN and CDR2 SYDVKM. The V and J ends lost 1 base and 4 bases respectively, with 20 bases between them. The CDR3 has 18 residues. CDR3 loop: CASSLLLLRAGKYNEQFF. The CDR3 nucleotides are TGTGCCAGCAGTTTATTGCTGCTAAGGGCGGGAAAGTACAATGAGCAGTTCTTC. Looking up the rest from reference TRBV28 and TRBJ2-1 gives the full variable domain: DVKVTQSSRYLVKRTGEKVFLECVQDMDHENMFWYRQDPGLGLRLIYFSYDVKMKEKGDIPEGYSVSREKKERFSLILESASTNQTSMYLCASSLLLLRAGKYNEQFFGPGTRLTVL.

This clonotype was observed a handful of times. V is TRBV2 and J is TRBJ2-5, with 7 bases that match TRBD2. Germline-derived CDR1 and CDR2 are SNHLY and FYNNEI. V gave up 5 bases and J gave up 3 bases; unmatched junction bases: 12. The CDR3 loop spans 16 amino acids. The CDR3 DNA sequence: TGTGCCAGCAGTACAAACTCACTAGCGTGGGAAGAGACCCAGTACTTC. Amino acids: CASSTNSLAWEETQYF.

The chain recombines TRBV30 with TRBJ1-2; D is possibly TRBD1 (5 bases). This CDR3 is built from 11 residues. V gave up 6 bases and J gave up 5 bases, with 10 bases separating them. Germline lookup yields CDR1 GTSNPN and CDR2 SVGIG (reference sequence). This CDR3 is CACGTGYGYTF. CDR3 nucleotide sequence: TGTGCCTGCGGGACGGGATATGGCTACACCTTC.

At least ten counts were recorded for this clonotype. This chain joins TRBV10-2 and TRBJ2-7; 11 bases agree with TRBD2. From germline, CDR1 is WSHSY and CDR2 SAAADI. This CDR3 region has 18 residues. V lost 1 base to trimming and J lost 2 bases; unmatched junction nucleotides: 10. CDR3 in DNA: TGCGCCAGCAGTGAGTTTCTAGCGGGGGGCCTATCCACCTACGAGCAGTACTTC. This codes for CASSEFLAGGLSTYEQYF.

This clonotype was detected ten times or more. The chain is built from TRBV5-6 and TRBJ2-7, with 9 bases lining up with TRBD1. Germline loops: CDR1 SGHDT, CDR2 YYEEEE. This CDR3 has 15 amino acids. Trimming at V came to 0 bases and at J to 6 bases, leaving 7 bases not matched to a gene. CDR3 bases: TGTGCCAGCAGCTTGGATGGGACAGGGATTCTCGAGCAGTACTTC. It encodes CASSLDGTGILEQYF.

In its sample, this clonotype was seen many times. This sequence joins TRBV7-9 and TRBJ2-1; TRBD2 matches at 10 bases. CDR3 length: 16 amino acids. The trim removed 4 bases at V and 7 bases at J, leaving 10 bases unmatched. Looked up from germline, CDR1 is SEHNR and CDR2 is FQNEAQ (reference sequence). The CDR3 DNA sequence: TGTGCCAGCAGCTCATATGTGGGGACTAGCGTAAATGAGCAGTTCTTC. Translating it yields CASSSYVGTSVNEQFF.

This clonotype was seen only once. This chain connects TRBV4-2 to TRBJ1-4; D is perhaps TRBD1 (5 bases). The CDR3 sequence is 20 residues long. CDR1 is LGHNA, CDR2 YNFKEQ, per germline. Trimming left V 3 bases short and J 4 bases short, with 27 bases between. CDR3 sequence reads: CASSHAYVQGRSPYNEKLFF. In DNA, the CDR3 is TGTGCCAGCAGCCACGCCTACGTCCAGGGTCGCTCTCCCTATAATGAAAAACTGTTTTTT.

The chain couples TRBV29-1 to TRBJ2-1, with TRBD1 identical over 7 bases. Germline-derived CDR1 and CDR2 are SQVTM and ANQGSEA. The ends lost 4 bases at V and 7 bases at J; junction bases unmatched: 10. The CDR3 contains 14 residues. The DNA of the CDR3 is TGCAGCGTTGGAGGTAAACAGGGGCAAAATGAGCAGTTCTTC. This translates into CSVGGKQGQNEQFF.

The chain couples TRBV20-1 to TRBJ2-7; TRBD1 might be the D (5 bases). Trimming took 4 bases from V and 5 from J, leaving 9 bases between them. The CDR3 runs to 11 residues. Per the germline V gene, CDR1 is DFQATT and CDR2 is SNEGSKA (reference sequence). For the CDR3, the DNA is TGCAGTGCTAAGGGGCCCAACGAGCAGTACTTC. It specifies CSAKGPNEQYF.

The chain couples TRBV6-5 to TRBJ2-7; tentative D call: TRBD2 (5 bases). The CDR3 is made up of 14 amino acids. V was pared by 0 bases and J by 2 bases, with 8 bases between. Germline assignment: CDR1 MNHEY and CDR2 SVGAGI. This chain's CDR3 is CASSYSRVPYEQYF. The CDR3 coding sequence is TGTGCCAGCAGTTACTCGAGGGTTCCCTACGAGCAGTACTTC.

The chain couples TRBV27 to TRBJ1-2; 7 nucleotides agree with TRBD1. The CDR3 is made up of 15 amino acids. The trim removed 5 bases at V and 4 bases at J, leaving 10 bases unmatched. In germline, CDR1 is MNHEY, CDR2 SMNVEV (reference sequence). The CDR3 here is CASSAPRQGIYGYTF. As DNA, the CDR3 is TGTGCCAGCAGTGCTCCCAGACAGGGAATCTATGGCTACACCTTC.

The chain recombines TRBV5-1 with TRBJ2-1, with D possibly TRBD2 on 6 matching bases. Germline CDR1 SGHRS, CDR2 YFSETQ. The CDR3 covers 15 residues. V lost 0 bases and J lost 8, with 15 bases in between. The CDR3 DNA sequence: TGCGCCAGCAGCTTGGTTCCAGGGACTTCTGATGAGCAGTTCTTC. Translation: CASSLVPGTSDEQFF.

This clonotype was recorded at least ten times. The DNA of the CDR3 is TGTGCCAGCAGCTTAGGGCGGGGTGGTGTGGAGCAGTTCTTC. Protein: CASSLGRGGVEQFF. The J gene is TRBJ2-1, the V gene TRBV7-6, with D possibly matching TRBD2 (6 bases). The germline gives CDR1 SGHVS, CDR2 FNYEAQ. The CDR3 sequence is 14 residues long. The ends were cut back, 1 base at V and 10 bases at J, with 14 bases in the middle.